The 6 T cell receptor beta chains reported below all come from one sample, sequenced in a study of cytomegalovirus exposure and HLA in healthy donors. Primers for the PCR totalled 60 Vbeta and 13 Jbeta. TCRdb keeps only in-frame clones here, not all; method: immunoSEQ multiplex PCR. The table has 100,000 to 120,000 clones, over 70% seen once. The specimen was PBMCs. The receptors shown here come from a woman aged 40 to 49 in good health and CMV-seropositive.

The genes are TRBV7-9 and TRBJ2-7; the D gene is possibly TRBD1 (5 bases). Germline V gene sequence: CDR1 SEHNR, CDR2 FQNEAQ (reference sequence). The CDR3 covers 12 residues. V dropped 2 bases and J dropped 4 bases, with 6 bases sitting between them. DNA of the CDR3: TGTGCCAGCAGCTTAAAGGGGTACGAGCAGTACTTC. Protein sequence: CASSLKGYEQYF.

This rearrangement joins TRBV5-4 to TRBJ1-1, with 7 nucleotides matching TRBD1. Trimming removed 1 base from V and 4 bases from J; junction bases left unmatched: 4. The CDR3 is 14 residues long. Germline CDR1 reads SGHNT; CDR2 reads YYREEE (reference sequence). CDR3: CASSLNRGGTEAFF. The CDR3, as DNA: TGTGCCAGCAGCTTGAACAGGGGAGGCACTGAAGCTTTCTTT.

The chain is built from TRBV5-1 and TRBJ2-7; tentatively, D is TRBD1 (5 bases). The CDR3 covers 16 residues. Trimming left V 4 bases short and J 3 bases short, with 20 bases between. Germline CDR1 is SGHRS and CDR2 is YFSETQ. CDR3 coding DNA: TGCGCCAGCAGCCAGGATCAAAGGGGATGGGTCTACGAGCAGTACTTC. Its protein product is CASSQDQRGWVYEQYF.

This clone has only one observation. J is TRBJ2-1 and V is TRBV7-2; D is unclear. Germline V CDR1 and CDR2: SGHTA, FQGNSA. The V and J ends lost 1 base and 3 bases respectively, with 10 bases between them. The CDR3 length is 15 residues. The CDR3 sequence is CASSLVQLNYNEQFF. The CDR3 DNA reads as TGTGCCAGCAGCTTAGTCCAGTTGAACTACAATGAGCAGTTCTTC.

J is TRBJ2-7 and V is TRBV11-3; D is uncertain. Looked up from germline, CDR1 is SGHNT and CDR2 is YENEEA. This CDR3 has 14 residues. The V and J ends lost 1 base and 2 bases respectively, with 9 bases between them. Written as DNA, the CDR3 is TGTGCCAGCAGCTTAGCCCCAGACACCTACGAGCAGTACTTC. As protein: CASSLAPDTYEQYF.

The CDR3 region is CASSLGQGDGYTF. The CDR3 nucleotides read TGTGCCAGCAGCTTGGGGCAGGGGGATGGCTACACCTTC. This chain links TRBV5-4 with TRBJ1-2, with 7 bases lining up with TRBD1. Germline CDR1 reads SGHNT; CDR2 reads YYREEE (reference sequence). The J segment lost 6 bases and the V segment lost 0 bases, leaving 2 bases of the junction unmatched. The CDR3 has 13 amino acids. Full variable domain (remainder filled in from reference TRBV5-4 and TRBJ1-2): ETGVTQSPTHLIKTRGQQVTLRCSSQSGHNTVSWYQQALGQGPQFIFQYYREEENGRGNFPPRFSGLQFPNYSSELNVNALELDDSALYLCASSLGQGDGYTFGSGTRLTVV.